This is a list of T cell receptor beta chains from one sample in a study of T cells in localized non-small cell lung cancer. Some clones are missing from TCRdb's copy, which holds only in-frame ones; the method was immunoSEQ multiplex PCR. The table records some 11,000 clones, less than 35% of them present only once. This specimen consisted of lung tumor tissue, obtained before any cancer treatment. The receptors originated from a man aged 35-69 years with stage I lung adenocarcinoma. Each CDR3 is given with its conserved first and last residue. Fields, in order: J gene, D gene, V gene, clone size, CDR3 DNA, CDR3 protein. A D gene is named only where the DNA matches it firmly. Clone size appears in some rows only: once, few, many, or a class for an expanded clone.

J: TRBJ2-1; D: TRBD2; V: TRBV6-8; size: medium-sized; DNA: TGTGCCAGCAGTGGGTGGACTAGCGGGGGCGGTGAGCAGTTCTTC; CDR3: CASSGWTSGGGEQFF
J: TRBJ1-2; D: -; V: TRBV5-1; size: -; DNA: TGCGCCAGCAGCTTGGACGCCAGGGGAGATGGCTACACCTTC; CDR3: CASSLDARGDGYTF
J: TRBJ2-5; D: -; V: TRBV7-7; size: -; DNA: TGTGCCAGCAGCCGTGAGACTTCTTCCTTTCAAGAGACCCAGTACTTC; CDR3: CASSRETSSFQETQYF
J: TRBJ1-5; D: -; V: TRBV6-1; size: few; DNA: TGTGCCATCAGTGAAGAATACGACAGCAATCAGCCCCAGCATTTT; CDR3: CAISEEYDSNQPQHF
J: TRBJ1-4; D: -; V: TRBV11-3; size: -; DNA: TGTGCCAGCAGCTTAGTCGGGGGCACAAGGGAAAAACTGTTTTTT; CDR3: CASSLVGGTREKLFF
J: TRBJ2-1; D: -; V: TRBV9; size: -; DNA: TGTGCCAGCAGCGTACGACAGGCGGATGAGCAGTTCTTC; CDR3: CASSVRQADEQFF
J: TRBJ1-2; D: -; V: TRBV6-8; size: -; DNA: TGTGCCAGCAGGGACCTCCGGGCCCCCTTTGGCTACACCTTC; CDR3: CASRDLRAPFGYTF
J: TRBJ1-1; D: TRBD1; V: TRBV7-6; size: -; DNA: TGTGCCAGCAGCTTTGCAGGGGGCCTGAGCACTGAAGCTTTCTTT; CDR3: CASSFAGGLSTEAFF
J: TRBJ1-2; D: TRBD1; V: TRBV18; size: -; DNA: TGTGCCAGCTCCCGGGACAGGGACTATGGCTACACCTTC; CDR3: CASSRDRDYGYTF
J: TRBJ2-5; D: -; V: TRBV11-3; size: few; DNA: TGTGCCAGCAGCCAGTTCTTAGGGTCTGAAGAGACCCAGTACTTC; CDR3: CASSQFLGSEETQYF
J: TRBJ2-7; D: -; V: TRBV6-7; size: -; DNA: TGTGCCACCGAGGGGGGTCTCGAGCAGTACTTC; CDR3: CATEGGLEQYF
J: TRBJ1-1; D: -; V: TRBV19; size: -; DNA: TGTGCCAGTAGCGACCCAGGACAGCTTGTTATGAACACTGAAGCTTTCTTT; CDR3: CASSDPGQLVMNTEAFF
J: TRBJ1-3; D: -; V: TRBV11-3; size: medium-sized; DNA: TGTGCCAGCAGCCAGGGCCTCTCTGGAAACACCATATATTTT; CDR3: CASSQGLSGNTIYF
J: TRBJ1-2; D: TRBD1; V: TRBV6-8; size: -; DNA: TGTGCCAGCAGTGACCCCATTCGACAGGGGGGCGTGGGCTACACCTTC; CDR3: CASSDPIRQGGVGYTF
J: TRBJ2-5; D: -; V: TRBV11-3; size: large; DNA: TGTGCCAGCAGCGACAGGACGGGGGCCCAAGAGACCCAGTACTTC; CDR3: CASSDRTGAQETQYF
J: TRBJ1-2; D: TRBD1; V: TRBV6-8; size: -; DNA: TGTGCCAGCAGCCAAACGGCGGGCAGGGGGGATGGCTACACCTTC; CDR3: CASSQTAGRGDGYTF
J: TRBJ2-5; D: TRBD2; V: TRBV5-1; size: -; DNA: TGCGCCAGCAGCGTGGACCCACTAGCGGGGGGGGAAGAGACCCAGTACTTC; CDR3: CASSVDPLAGGEETQYF
J: TRBJ1-2; D: -; V: TRBV14; size: once; DNA: TGTGCCAGCAGCCAAGCCGGGATTACTAACTATGGCTACACCTTC; CDR3: CASSQAGITNYGYTF